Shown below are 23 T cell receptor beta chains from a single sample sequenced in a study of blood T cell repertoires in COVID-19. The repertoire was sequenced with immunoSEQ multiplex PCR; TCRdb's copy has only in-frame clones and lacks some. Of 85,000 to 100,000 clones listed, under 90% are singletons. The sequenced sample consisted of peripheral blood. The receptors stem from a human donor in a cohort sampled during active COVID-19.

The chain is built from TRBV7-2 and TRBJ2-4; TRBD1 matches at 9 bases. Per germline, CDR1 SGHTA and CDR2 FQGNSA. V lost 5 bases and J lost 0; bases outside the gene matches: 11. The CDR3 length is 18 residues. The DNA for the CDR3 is TGTGCCAGCAGCGCAGGGGGTCCGACAGGGGGAGCCAAAAACATTCAGTACTTC. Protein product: CASSAGGPTGGAKNIQYF.

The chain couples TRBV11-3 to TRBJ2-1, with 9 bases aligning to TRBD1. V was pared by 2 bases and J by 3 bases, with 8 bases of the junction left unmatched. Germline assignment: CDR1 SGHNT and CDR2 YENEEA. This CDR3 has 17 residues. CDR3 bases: TGTGCCAGCAGCTTATCCACCGGGACAGGGATCTACAATGAGCAGTTCTTC. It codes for CASSLSTGTGIYNEQFF.

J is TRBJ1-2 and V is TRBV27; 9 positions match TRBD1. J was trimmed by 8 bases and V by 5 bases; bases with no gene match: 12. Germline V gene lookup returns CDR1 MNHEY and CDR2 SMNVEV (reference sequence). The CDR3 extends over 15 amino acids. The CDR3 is CASSVYRDRATGYTF. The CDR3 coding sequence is TGTGCCAGCAGTGTATACCGGGACAGGGCGACGGGCTACACCTTC.

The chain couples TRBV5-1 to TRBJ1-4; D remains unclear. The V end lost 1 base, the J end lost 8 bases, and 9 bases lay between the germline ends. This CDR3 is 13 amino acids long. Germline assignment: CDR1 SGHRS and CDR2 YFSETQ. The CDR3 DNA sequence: TGCGCCAGCAGCTTGTCCACAGTGGAAAAACTGTTTTTT. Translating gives CASSLSTVEKLFF.

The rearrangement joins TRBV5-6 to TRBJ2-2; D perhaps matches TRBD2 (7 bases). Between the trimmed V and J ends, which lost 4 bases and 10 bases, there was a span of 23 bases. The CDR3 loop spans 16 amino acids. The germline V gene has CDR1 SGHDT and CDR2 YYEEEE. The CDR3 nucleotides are TGTGCCAGCAGCAACGGCCCACCGGGGGGCCAGGAGGAGCTGTTTTTT. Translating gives CASSNGPPGGQEELFF. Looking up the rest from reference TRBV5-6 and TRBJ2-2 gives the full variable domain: DAGVTQSPTHLIKTRGQQVTLRCSPKSGHDTVSWYQQALGQGPQFIFQYYEEEERQRGNFPDRFSGHQFPNYSSELNVNALLLGDSALYLCASSNGPPGGQEELFFGEGSRLTVL.

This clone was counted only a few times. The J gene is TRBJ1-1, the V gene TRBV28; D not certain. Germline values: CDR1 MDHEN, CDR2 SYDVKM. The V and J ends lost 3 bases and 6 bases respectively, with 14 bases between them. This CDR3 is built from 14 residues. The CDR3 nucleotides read TGTGCCAGCAGTTTTACCCCAGGAATGTCTGAAGCTTTCTTT. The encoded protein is CASSFTPGMSEAFF.

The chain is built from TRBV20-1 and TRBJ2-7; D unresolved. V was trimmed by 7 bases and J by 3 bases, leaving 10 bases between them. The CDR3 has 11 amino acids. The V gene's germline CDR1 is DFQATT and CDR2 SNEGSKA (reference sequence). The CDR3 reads CSGSSIYEQYF. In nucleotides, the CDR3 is TGCAGTGGATCTAGTATCTACGAGCAGTACTTC.

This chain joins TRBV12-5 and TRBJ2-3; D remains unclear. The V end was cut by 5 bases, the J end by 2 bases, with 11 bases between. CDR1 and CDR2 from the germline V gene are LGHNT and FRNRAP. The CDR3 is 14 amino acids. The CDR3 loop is CASGHDTYTDTQYF. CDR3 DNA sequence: TGTGCTAGTGGTCATGACACCTACACAGATACGCAGTATTTT.

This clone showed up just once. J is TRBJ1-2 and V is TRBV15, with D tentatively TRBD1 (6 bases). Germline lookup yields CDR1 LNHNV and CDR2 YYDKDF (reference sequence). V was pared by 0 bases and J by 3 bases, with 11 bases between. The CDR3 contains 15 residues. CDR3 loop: CATSRDRGSDYGYTF. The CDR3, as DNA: TGTGCCACCAGCAGAGATAGGGGGTCCGACTATGGCTACACCTTC.

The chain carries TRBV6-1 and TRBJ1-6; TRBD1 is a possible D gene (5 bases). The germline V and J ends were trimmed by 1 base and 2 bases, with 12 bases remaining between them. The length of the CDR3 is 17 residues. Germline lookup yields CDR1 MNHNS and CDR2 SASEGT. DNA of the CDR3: TGTGCCAGCAGTGAAGTGGGGTCCAGGGCCTATAATTCACCCCTCCACTTT. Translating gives CASSEVGSRAYNSPLHF.

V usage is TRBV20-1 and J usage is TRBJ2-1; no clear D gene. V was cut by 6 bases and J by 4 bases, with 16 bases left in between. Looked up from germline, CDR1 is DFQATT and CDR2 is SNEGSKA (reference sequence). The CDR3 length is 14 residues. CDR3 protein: CSASGPLTYNEQFF. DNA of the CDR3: TGCAGTGCCAGTGGACCTCTGACTTACAATGAGCAGTTCTTC.

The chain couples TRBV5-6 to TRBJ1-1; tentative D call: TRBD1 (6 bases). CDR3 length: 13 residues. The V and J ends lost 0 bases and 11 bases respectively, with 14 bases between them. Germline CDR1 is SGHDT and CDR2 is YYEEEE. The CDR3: CASSLASGVDAFF. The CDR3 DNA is TGTGCCAGCAGCTTGGCGTCAGGGGTTGACGCTTTCTTT.

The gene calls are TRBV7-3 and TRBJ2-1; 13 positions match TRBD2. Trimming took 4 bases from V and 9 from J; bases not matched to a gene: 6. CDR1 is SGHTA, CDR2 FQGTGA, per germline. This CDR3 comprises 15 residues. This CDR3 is CASSSGLAGPAEQFF. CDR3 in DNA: TGTGCCAGCAGCTCGGGACTAGCGGGGCCGGCTGAGCAGTTCTTC.

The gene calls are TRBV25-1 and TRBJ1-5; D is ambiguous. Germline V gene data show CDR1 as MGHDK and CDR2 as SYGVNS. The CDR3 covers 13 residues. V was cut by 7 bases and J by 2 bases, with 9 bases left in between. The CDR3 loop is CASTGVGNQPQHF. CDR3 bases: TGTGCCAGCACCGGGGTCGGCAATCAGCCCCAGCATTTT.

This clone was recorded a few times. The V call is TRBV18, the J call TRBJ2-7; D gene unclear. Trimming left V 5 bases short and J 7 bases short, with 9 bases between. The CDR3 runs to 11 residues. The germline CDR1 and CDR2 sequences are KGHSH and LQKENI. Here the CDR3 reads CASSNSMEQYF. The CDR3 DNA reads TGTGCCAGCTCAAACAGCATGGAGCAGTACTTC. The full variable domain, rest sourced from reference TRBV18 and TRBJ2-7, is NAGVMQNPRHLVRRRGQEARLRCSPMKGHSHVYWYRQLPEEGLKFMVYLQKENIIDESGMPKERFSAEFPKEGPSILRIQQVVRGDSAAYFCASSNSMEQYFGPGTRLTVT.

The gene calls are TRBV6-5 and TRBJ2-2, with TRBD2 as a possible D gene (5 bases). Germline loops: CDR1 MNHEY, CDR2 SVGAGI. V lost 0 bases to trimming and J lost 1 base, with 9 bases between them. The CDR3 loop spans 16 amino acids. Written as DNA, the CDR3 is TGTGCCAGCAGTTACTCTTCAGCGGTGAACACCGGGGAGCTGTTTTTT. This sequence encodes CASSYSSAVNTGELFF.

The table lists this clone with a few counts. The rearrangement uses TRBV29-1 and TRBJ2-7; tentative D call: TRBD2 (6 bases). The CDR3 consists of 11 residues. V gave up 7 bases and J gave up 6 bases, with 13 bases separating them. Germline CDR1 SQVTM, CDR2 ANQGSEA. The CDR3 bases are TGCAGCGCCAGGAGGGAGGCCGAGCAGTACTTC. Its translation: CSARREAEQYF.

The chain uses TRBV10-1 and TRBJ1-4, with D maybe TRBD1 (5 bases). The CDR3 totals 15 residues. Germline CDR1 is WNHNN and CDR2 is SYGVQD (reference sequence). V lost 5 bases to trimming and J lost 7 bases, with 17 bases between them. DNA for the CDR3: TGCGCCAGCAGTCCAGGGTCGGGTTACGGTGAAAAACTGTTTTTT. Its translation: CASSPGSGYGEKLFF.

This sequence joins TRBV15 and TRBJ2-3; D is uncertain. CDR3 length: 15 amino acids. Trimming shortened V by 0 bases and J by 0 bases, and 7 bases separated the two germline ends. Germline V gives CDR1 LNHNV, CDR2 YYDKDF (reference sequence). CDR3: CATSRDMSSTDTQYF. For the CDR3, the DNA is TGTGCCACCAGCAGAGATATGTCTAGCACAGATACGCAGTATTTT.

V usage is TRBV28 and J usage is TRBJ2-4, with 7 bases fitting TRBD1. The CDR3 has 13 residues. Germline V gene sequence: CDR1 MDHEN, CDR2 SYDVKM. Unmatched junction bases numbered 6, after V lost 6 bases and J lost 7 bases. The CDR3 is CASSLTGSNIQYF. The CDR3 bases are TGTGCCAGCAGCCTGACAGGGAGTAACATTCAGTACTTC.

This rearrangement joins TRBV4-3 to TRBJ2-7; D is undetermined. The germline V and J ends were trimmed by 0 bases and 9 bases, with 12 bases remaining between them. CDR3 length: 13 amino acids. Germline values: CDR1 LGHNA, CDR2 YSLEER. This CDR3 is CASSQDSGFRQYF. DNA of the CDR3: TGCGCCAGCAGCCAAGATTCAGGATTTCGGCAGTACTTC.

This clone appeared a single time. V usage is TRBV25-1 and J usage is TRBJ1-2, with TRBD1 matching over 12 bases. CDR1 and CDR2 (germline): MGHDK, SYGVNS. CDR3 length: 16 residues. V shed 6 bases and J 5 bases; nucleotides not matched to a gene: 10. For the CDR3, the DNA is TGTGCCAGCAGGGGGACAGGGGGCGCAGATTTTTATGGCTACACCTTC. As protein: CASRGTGGADFYGYTF.

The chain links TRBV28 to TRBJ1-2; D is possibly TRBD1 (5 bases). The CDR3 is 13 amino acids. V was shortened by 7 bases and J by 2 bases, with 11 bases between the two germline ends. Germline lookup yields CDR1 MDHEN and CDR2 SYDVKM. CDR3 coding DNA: TGTGCCAGCAAAAATGGGGCGAACTATGGCTACACCTTC. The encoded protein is CASKNGANYGYTF.